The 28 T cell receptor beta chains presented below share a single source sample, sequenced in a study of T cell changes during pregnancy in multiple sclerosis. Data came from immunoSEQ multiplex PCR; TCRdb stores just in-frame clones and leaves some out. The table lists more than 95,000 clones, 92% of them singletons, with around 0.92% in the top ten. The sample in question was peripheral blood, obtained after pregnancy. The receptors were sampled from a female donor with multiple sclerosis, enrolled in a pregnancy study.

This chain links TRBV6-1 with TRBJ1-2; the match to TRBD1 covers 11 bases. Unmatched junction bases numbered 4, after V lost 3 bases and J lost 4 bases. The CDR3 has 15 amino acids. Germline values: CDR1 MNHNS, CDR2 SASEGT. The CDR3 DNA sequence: TGTGCCAGCAGTGACCGGGACAGGGGGACCTATGGCTACACCTTC. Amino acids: CASSDRDRGTYGYTF.

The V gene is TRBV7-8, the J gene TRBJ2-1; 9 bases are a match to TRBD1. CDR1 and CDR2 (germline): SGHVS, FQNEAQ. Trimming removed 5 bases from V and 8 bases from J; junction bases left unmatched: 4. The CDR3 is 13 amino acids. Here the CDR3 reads CASSTDRGDEQFF. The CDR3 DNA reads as TGTGCCAGCAGCACGGACAGGGGCGATGAGCAGTTCTTC.

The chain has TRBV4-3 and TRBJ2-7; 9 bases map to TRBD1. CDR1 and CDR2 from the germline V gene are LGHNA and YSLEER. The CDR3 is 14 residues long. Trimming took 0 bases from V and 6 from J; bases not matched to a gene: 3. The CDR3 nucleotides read TGCGCCAGCAGCCAAGACCGGACAGGGGCCGAGCAGTACTTC. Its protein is CASSQDRTGAEQYF.

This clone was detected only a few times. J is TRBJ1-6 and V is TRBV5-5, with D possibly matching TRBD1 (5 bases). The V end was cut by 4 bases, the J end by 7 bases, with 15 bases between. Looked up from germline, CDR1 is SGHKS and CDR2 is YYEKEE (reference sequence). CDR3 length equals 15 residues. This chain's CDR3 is CASSPQQGRNSPLHF. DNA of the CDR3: TGTGCCAGCAGCCCACAGCAGGGTAGAAATTCACCCCTCCACTTT.

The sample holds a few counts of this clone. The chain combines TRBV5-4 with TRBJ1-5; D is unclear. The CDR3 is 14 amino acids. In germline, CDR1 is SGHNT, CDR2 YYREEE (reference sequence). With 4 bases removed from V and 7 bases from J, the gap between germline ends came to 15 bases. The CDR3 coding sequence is TGTGCCAGCAGCCTTTCAGGTTCTGGCCAGCCCCAGCATTTT. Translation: CASSLSGSGQPQHF. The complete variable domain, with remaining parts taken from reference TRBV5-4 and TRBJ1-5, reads ETGVTQSPTHLIKTRGQQVTLRCSSQSGHNTVSWYQQALGQGPQFIFQYYREEENGRGNFPPRFSGLQFPNYSSELNVNALELDDSALYLCASSLSGSGQPQHFGDGTRLSIL.

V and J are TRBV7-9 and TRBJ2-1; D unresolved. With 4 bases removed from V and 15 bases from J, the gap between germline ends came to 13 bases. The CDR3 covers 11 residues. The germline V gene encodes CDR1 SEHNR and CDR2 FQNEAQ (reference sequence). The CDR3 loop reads CASSSLIAPFF. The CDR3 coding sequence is TGTGCCAGCAGCTCGTTAATAGCACCGTTCTTC.

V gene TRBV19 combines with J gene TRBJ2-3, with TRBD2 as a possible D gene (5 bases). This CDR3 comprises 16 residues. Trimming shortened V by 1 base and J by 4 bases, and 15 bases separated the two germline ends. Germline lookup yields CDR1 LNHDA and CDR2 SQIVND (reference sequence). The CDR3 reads CASSIGSGRPPDTQYF. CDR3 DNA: TGTGCCAGTAGTATAGGGAGCGGACGGCCCCCAGATACGCAGTATTTT.

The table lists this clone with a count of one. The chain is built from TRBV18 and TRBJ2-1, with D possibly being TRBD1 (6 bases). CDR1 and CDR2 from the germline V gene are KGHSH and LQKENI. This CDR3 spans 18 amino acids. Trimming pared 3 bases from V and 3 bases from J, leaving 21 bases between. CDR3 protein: CASSPEFVGAAYYNEQFF. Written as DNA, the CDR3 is TGTGCCAGCTCACCTGAGTTCGTGGGGGCGGCCTACTACAATGAGCAGTTCTTC. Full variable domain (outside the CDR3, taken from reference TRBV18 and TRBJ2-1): NAGVMQNPRHLVRRRGQEARLRCSPMKGHSHVYWYRQLPEEGLKFMVYLQKENIIDESGMPKERFSAEFPKEGPSILRIQQVVRGDSAAYFCASSPEFVGAAYYNEQFFGPGTRLTVL.

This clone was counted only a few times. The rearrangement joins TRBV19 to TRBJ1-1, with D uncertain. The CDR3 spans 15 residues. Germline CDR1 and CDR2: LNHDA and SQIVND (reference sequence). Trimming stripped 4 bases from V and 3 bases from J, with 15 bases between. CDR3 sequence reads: CASSTALGRDTEAFF. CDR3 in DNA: TGTGCCAGTAGTACCGCCCTCGGGAGGGACACTGAAGCTTTCTTT.

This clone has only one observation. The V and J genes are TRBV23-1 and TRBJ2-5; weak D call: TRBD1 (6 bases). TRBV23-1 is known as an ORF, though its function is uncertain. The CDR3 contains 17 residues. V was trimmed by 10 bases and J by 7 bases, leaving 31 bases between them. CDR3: CAKETGLGPRCSGTQYF. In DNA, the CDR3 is TGCGCCAAAGAGACAGGATTGGGACCCCGCTGTTCGGGGACCCAGTACTTC.

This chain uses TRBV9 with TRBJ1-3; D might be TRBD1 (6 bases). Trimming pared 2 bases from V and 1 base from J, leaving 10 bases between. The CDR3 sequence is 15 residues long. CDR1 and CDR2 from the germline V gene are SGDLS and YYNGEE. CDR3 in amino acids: CASSVGGASGNTIYF. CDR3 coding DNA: TGTGCCAGCAGCGTCGGGGGGGCATCTGGAAACACCATATATTTT.

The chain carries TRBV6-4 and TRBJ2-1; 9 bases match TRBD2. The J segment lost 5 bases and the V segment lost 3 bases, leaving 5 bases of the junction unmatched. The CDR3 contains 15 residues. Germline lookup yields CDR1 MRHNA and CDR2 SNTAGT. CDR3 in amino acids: CASSESASGDNEQFF. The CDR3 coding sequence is TGTGCCAGCAGTGAATCGGCTAGCGGGGACAATGAGCAGTTCTTC.

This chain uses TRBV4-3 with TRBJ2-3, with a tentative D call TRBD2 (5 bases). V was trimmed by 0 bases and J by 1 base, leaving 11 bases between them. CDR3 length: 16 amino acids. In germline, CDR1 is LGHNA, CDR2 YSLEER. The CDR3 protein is CASSQDRSGRTDTQYF. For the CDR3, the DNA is TGCGCCAGCAGCCAAGATAGAAGCGGCCGCACAGATACGCAGTATTTT.

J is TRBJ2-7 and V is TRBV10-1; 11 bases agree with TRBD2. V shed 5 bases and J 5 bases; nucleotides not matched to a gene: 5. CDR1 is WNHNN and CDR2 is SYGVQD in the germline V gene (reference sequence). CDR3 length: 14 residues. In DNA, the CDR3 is TGCGCCAGCAGTTCGGGACTAGCGGATCACGAGCAGTACTTC. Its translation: CASSSGLADHEQYF.

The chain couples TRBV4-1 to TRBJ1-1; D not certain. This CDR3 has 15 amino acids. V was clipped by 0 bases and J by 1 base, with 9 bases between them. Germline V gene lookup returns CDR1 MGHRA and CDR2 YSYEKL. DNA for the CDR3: TGCGCCAGCAGCCAAGAATATACAGCGAACACTGAAGCTTTCTTT. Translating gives CASSQEYTANTEAFF.

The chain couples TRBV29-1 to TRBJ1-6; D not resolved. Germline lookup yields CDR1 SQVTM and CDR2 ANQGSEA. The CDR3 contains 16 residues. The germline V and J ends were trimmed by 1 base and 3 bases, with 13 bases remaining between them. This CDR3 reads CSVEVHLSGYNSPLHF. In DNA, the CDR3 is TGCAGCGTTGAAGTCCACCTGAGCGGCTATAATTCACCCCTCCACTTT.

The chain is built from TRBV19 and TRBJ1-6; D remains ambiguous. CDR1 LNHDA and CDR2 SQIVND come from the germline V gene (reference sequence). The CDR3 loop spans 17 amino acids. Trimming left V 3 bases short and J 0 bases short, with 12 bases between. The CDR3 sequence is CASSIWAPGSYNSPLHF. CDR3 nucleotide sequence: TGTGCCAGTAGTATTTGGGCCCCCGGCTCCTATAATTCACCCCTCCACTTT.

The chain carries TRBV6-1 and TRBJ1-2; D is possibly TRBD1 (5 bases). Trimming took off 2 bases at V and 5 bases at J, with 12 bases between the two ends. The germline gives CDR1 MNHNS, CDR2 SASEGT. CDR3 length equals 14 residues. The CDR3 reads CASSEYGTLYGYTF. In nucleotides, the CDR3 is TGTGCCAGCAGTGAATACGGGACTCTTTATGGCTACACCTTC.

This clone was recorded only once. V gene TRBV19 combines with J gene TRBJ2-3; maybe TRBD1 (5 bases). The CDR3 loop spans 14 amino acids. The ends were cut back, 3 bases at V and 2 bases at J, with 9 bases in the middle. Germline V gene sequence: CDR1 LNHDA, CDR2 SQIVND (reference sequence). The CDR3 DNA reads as TGTGCCAGTAGTATTAGGGGTCTCACAGATACGCAGTATTTT. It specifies CASSIRGLTDTQYF.

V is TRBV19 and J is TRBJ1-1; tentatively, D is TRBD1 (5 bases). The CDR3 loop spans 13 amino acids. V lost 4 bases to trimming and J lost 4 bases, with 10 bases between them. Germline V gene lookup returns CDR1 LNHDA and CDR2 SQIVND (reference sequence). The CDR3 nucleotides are TGTGCCAGTAGTACGACAGAATTCACTGAAGCTTTCTTT. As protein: CASSTTEFTEAFF.

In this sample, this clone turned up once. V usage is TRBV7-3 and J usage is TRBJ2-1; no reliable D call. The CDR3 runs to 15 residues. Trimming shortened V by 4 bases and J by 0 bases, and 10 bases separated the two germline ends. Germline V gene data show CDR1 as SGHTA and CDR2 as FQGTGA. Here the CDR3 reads CASSYRQSSYNEQFF. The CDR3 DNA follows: TGTGCCAGCAGCTACCGACAAAGCTCCTACAATGAGCAGTTCTTC.

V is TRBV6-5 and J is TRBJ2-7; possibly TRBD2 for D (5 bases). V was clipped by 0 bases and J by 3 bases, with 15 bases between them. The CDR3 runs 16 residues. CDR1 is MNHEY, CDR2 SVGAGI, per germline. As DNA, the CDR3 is TGTGCCAGCAGTTACTCTTCTCGGGGATGGGGCTACGAGCAGTACTTC. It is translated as CASSYSSRGWGYEQYF.

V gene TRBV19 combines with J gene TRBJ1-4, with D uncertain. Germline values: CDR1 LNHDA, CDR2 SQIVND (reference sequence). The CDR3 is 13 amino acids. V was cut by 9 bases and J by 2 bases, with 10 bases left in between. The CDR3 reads CASAGRTNEKLFF. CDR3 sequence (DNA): TGTGCCAGCGCCGGGAGGACTAATGAAAAACTGTTTTTT.

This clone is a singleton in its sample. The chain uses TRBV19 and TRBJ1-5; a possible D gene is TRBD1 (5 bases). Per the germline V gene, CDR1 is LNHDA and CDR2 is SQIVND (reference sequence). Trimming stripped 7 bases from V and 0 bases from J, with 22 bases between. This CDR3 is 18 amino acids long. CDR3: CASNTGPRRGDSNQPQHF. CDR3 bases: TGTGCCAGTAATACAGGCCCCCGGAGGGGCGATAGCAATCAGCCCCAGCATTTT.

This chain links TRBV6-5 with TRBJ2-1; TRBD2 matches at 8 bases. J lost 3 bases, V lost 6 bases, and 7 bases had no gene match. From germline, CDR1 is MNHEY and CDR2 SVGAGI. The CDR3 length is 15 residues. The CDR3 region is CASSLAGPNYNEQFF. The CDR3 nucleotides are TGTGCCAGCAGCTTAGCGGGGCCTAACTACAATGAGCAGTTCTTC.

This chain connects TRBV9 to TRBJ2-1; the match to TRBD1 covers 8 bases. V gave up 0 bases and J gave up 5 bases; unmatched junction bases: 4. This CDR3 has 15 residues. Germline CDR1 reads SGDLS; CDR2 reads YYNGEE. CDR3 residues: CASSVGGQGHNEQFF. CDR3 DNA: TGTGCCAGCAGCGTAGGCGGACAGGGACACAATGAGCAGTTCTTC.

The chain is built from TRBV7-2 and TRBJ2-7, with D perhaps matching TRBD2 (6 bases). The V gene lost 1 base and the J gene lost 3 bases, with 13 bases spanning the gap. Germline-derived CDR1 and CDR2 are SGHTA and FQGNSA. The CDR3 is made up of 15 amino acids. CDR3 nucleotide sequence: TGTGCCAGCAGCTTAGTGAGGCAGGGAGGCTACGAGCAGTACTTC. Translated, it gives CASSLVRQGGYEQYF.

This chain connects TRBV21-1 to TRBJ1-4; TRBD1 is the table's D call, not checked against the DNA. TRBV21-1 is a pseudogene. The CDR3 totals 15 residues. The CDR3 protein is CASSSGQGAREKLFF. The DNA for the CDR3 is TGTGCCAGCAGTAGCGGACAGGGGGCACGTGAAAAACTGTTTTTT.